The 17 T cell receptor beta chains reported below all come from one sample, sequenced in a study of blood T cell repertoires in COVID-19. The method was immunoSEQ multiplex PCR; TCRdb's version includes in-frame clones alone and lacks a portion of them. The table includes about 110,000 clones, just over 70% detected once. The sequenced material came from peripheral blood. The receptors were gathered from a middle-aged woman with acute or convalescent COVID-19.

This clone came up once. The chain is built from TRBV4-3 and TRBJ2-6; 8 bases match TRBD1. Germline trimming cut 0 bases from V and 2 bases from J; bases unmatched to any gene: 9. The length of the CDR3 is 19 residues. Looked up from germline, CDR1 is LGHNA and CDR2 is YSLEER. The CDR3 protein is CASSQETGALGTGANVLTF. The CDR3 DNA sequence: TGCGCCAGCAGCCAAGAGACAGGGGCCCTAGGGACTGGGGCCAACGTCCTGACTTTC.

This clone was seen at least ten times. The J gene is TRBJ2-7, the V gene TRBV12-3 or TRBV12-4, with D perhaps TRBD1 (6 bases). The CDR3 covers 12 residues. V was cut by 6 bases and J by 5 bases, with 11 bases left in between. The CDR3 nucleotides read TGTGCCAGCAGCCGCGGACAGAACGAGCAGTACTTC. This translates into CASSRGQNEQYF.

The chain employs TRBV18 and TRBJ2-6, with 12 nucleotides matching TRBD1. The trim removed 0 bases at V and 0 bases at J, leaving 6 bases unmatched. This CDR3 spans 20 amino acids. Per the germline V gene, CDR1 is KGHSH and CDR2 is LQKENI. The CDR3 DNA reads TGTGCCAGCTCACCACCCGGGACAGGGGGCGCAGGCTCTGGGGCCAACGTCCTGACTTTC. Encoded protein: CASSPPGTGGAGSGANVLTF.

This chain's CDR3 is CAITIGTGPYNEQFF. For the CDR3, the DNA is TGTGCCATCACCATCGGGACAGGGCCCTACAATGAGCAGTTCTTC. The V gene is TRBV10-3, the J gene TRBJ2-1; 9 bases line up with TRBD1. Germline trimming cut 7 bases from V and 2 bases from J; bases unmatched to any gene: 6. The germline CDR1 and CDR2 sequences are ENHRY and SYGVKD. CDR3 length: 15 amino acids.

This chain uses TRBV2 with TRBJ2-7; perhaps TRBD1 as D (5 bases). V lost 5 bases to trimming and J lost 6 bases, with 11 bases between them. Germline CDR1 and CDR2: SNHLY and FYNNEI. CDR3 length: 12 residues. CDR3 loop: CASSSGLLEQYF. The CDR3 DNA reads TGTGCCAGCAGTTCAGGGTTGCTCGAGCAGTACTTC.

The V and J genes are TRBV7-2 and TRBJ1-2, with unresolved D. The CDR3 sequence is 14 residues long. V shed 3 bases and J shed 1 base, with 9 bases lying between them. In germline, CDR1 is SGHTA, CDR2 FQGNSA. This chain's CDR3 is CASSFSGSNYGYTF. CDR3 coding DNA: TGTGCCAGCAGCTTTTCGGGGAGTAACTATGGCTACACCTTC. Together with reference TRBV7-2 and TRBJ1-2, the CDR3 gives the full variable domain: GAGVSQSPSNKVTEKGKDVELRCDPISGHTALYWYRQSLGQGLEFLIYFQGNSAPDKSGLPSDRFSAERTGGSVSTLTIQRTQQEDSAVYLCASSFSGSNYGYTFGSGTRLTVV.

The rearrangement links TRBV7-2 to TRBJ2-2; D is unresolved. Germline V gene lookup returns CDR1 SGHTA and CDR2 FQGNSA. Trimming pared 7 bases from V and 4 bases from J, leaving 16 bases between. The CDR3 extends over 15 amino acids. CDR3 bases: TGTGCCAGCATCCAAATAATAACGGGCACCGGGGAGCTGTTTTTT. Translated: CASIQIITGTGELFF.

This clone was seen more than once but under ten times. This chain links TRBV19 with TRBJ1-5; 7 nucleotides agree with TRBD1. The CDR3 extends over 14 amino acids. Germline V gene lookup returns CDR1 LNHDA and CDR2 SQIVND (reference sequence). J lost 3 bases, V lost 5 bases, and 4 bases had no gene match. CDR3 loop: CASSSTGFNQPQHF. CDR3 bases: TGTGCCAGTAGTTCGACAGGGTTCAATCAGCCCCAGCATTTT.

There are a few counts of this clone. The chain couples TRBV10-2 to TRBJ1-5, with TRBD1 matching 8 bases. This CDR3 is 15 amino acids long. The germline V gene encodes CDR1 WSHSY and CDR2 SAAADI. V shed 6 bases and J 5 bases; nucleotides not matched to a gene: 9. The CDR3 is CASSHGTGHDQPQHF. The CDR3 nucleotides read TGCGCCAGCAGCCACGGGACAGGTCACGATCAGCCCCAGCATTTT.

This chain joins TRBV30 and TRBJ1-6; the D is unclear. Germline CDR1 GTSNPN, CDR2 SVGIG (reference sequence). V dropped 1 base and J dropped 3 bases, with 4 bases sitting between them. The CDR3 extends over 13 amino acids. The CDR3 nucleotides are TGTGCCTGGAGTGGGCACTATAATTCACCCCTCCACTTT. Its translation is CAWSGHYNSPLHF.

The chain is built from TRBV28 and TRBJ1-1; 7 bases map to TRBD1. The CDR3 is 13 amino acids. The germline V gene has CDR1 MDHEN and CDR2 SYDVKM. After removal of 7 bases from V and 6 bases from J, the junction contained 8 bases not matched to a gene. CDR3: CASKTGTASEAFF. Here the CDR3 DNA reads TGTGCCAGCAAGACCGGGACAGCTTCTGAAGCTTTCTTT. Variable domain in full (rest from reference TRBV28 and TRBJ1-1): DVKVTQSSRYLVKRTGEKVFLECVQDMDHENMFWYRQDPGLGLRLIYFSYDVKMKEKGDIPEGYSVSREKKERFSLILESASTNQTSMYLCASKTGTASEAFFGQGTRLTVV.

This clone was found once. The CDR3 coding sequence is TGTGCCAGCAGCCCTGCCCGAGTAGCCACTGAAGCTTTCTTT. Translation: CASSPARVATEAFF. J is TRBJ1-1 and V is TRBV5-4; the D is unclear. Germline assignment: CDR1 SGHNT and CDR2 YYREEE (reference sequence). V dropped 4 bases and J dropped 4 bases, with 14 bases sitting between them. This CDR3 spans 14 amino acids.

This chain connects TRBV7-3 to TRBJ1-5; no clear D gene. The ends were cut back, 5 bases at V and 6 bases at J, with 20 bases in the middle. CDR1 and CDR2 from the germline V gene are SGHTA and FQGTGA. The CDR3 covers 16 residues. This chain's CDR3 is CASSPWEGAASQPQHF. CDR3 nucleotide sequence: TGTGCCAGCAGCCCATGGGAGGGCGCGGCGAGTCAGCCCCAGCATTTT.

This clone has only a few counts. V and J are TRBV28 and TRBJ1-3, with D unresolved. The V gene lost 8 bases and the J gene lost 0 bases, with 14 bases spanning the gap. This CDR3 is built from 15 residues. The germline gives CDR1 MDHEN, CDR2 SYDVKM. The CDR3 nucleotides read TGTGCCAGCCAATTCACAATTGACTCTGGAAACACCATATATTTT. This gives the protein CASQFTIDSGNTIYF.

The chain uses TRBV7-7 and TRBJ2-3; 9 bases align to TRBD1. The CDR3 length is 15 residues. Per the germline V gene, CDR1 is SSHAT and CDR2 is FNYEAQ (reference sequence). V gave up 5 bases and J gave up 2 bases; unmatched junction bases: 5. The CDR3 protein is CASSLTGGPTDTQYF. CDR3 DNA: TGTGCCAGCAGCCTTACAGGGGGCCCCACAGATACGCAGTATTTT.

The V call is TRBV27, the J call TRBJ2-3; D perhaps matches TRBD2 (5 bases). Trimming pared 2 bases from V and 3 bases from J, leaving 12 bases between. Per the germline V gene, CDR1 is MNHEY and CDR2 is SMNVEV (reference sequence). The CDR3 is 15 amino acids. For the CDR3, the DNA is TGTGCCAGCAGTTTAGAGAGGGCAGCTACAGATACGCAGTATTTT. Translated: CASSLERAATDTQYF.

This clone has more than one count but fewer than ten. The chain carries TRBV28 and TRBJ1-4; 8 bases map to TRBD1. J was trimmed by 14 bases and V by 3 bases; bases with no gene match: 14. CDR3 length: 15 residues. Germline assignment: CDR1 MDHEN and CDR2 SYDVKM. CDR3 residues: CASSFVSGGSGGLFF. The CDR3 coding sequence is TGTGCCAGCAGTTTTGTTTCAGGGGGCTCCGGAGGGCTGTTTTTT.